A selection of T cell receptor beta chains follows, all from one sample in a study of yellow fever vaccine responses in identical twins. TCRdb used MiXCR to reprocess the RT-PCR reads, holding one entry per CDR3 protein. The top ten clones hold about 2.2% of a sample with approximately 10,000 distinct CDR3 sequences, roughly 83% of them seen once. Sequencing used T cells from blood (PBMCs), unsorted or a sorted subset (not recorded which), obtained before or after yellow fever vaccination (not recorded which). These receptors were obtained from a woman aged 18-29 years who received the yellow fever vaccine. The CDR3 runs from the conserved cysteine through the conserved F or W. The order of the fields is D gene, J gene, V gene, clone size, CDR3 protein, CDR3 DNA. A D gene is named only where the DNA matches it firmly. Clone size is stated in some rows and not others, as once, few, many or a class when expanded.

NA | TRBJ2-7 | TRBV20-1 | NA | CSAEDRSYEQYF | TGCAGTGCCGAGGACAGATCCTACGAGCAGTACTTC
NA | TRBJ2-6 | TRBV24-1 | NA | CATRKGAGANVLTF | TGTGCCACCAGAAAGGGGGCTGGGGCCAACGTCCTGACTTTC
TRBD2 | TRBJ2-5 | TRBV13 | NA | CASRGTRQKETQYF | TGTGCCAGCAGAGGGACTAGACAAAAAGAGACCCAGTACTTC
NA | TRBJ1-1 | TRBV29-1 | NA | CSVAGGSGNTEAFF | TGCAGCGTTGCGGGCGGCTCCGGGAATACTGAAGCTTTCTTT
NA | TRBJ1-2 | TRBV13 | NA | CASRRLQGNYGYTF | TGTGCCAGCAGGAGGCTACAAGGGAACTATGGCTACACCTTC
NA | TRBJ1-2 | TRBV2 | NA | CASSVVITGIKIGYTF | TGTGCCAGCAGTGTGGTGATAACAGGGATTAAAATAGGCTACACCTTC
NA | TRBJ2-5 | TRBV3-1 | NA | CASSQDSQPRETQYF | TGTGCCAGCAGCCAAGATAGTCAGCCCCGGGAGACCCAGTACTTC
NA | TRBJ1-1 | TRBV10-1 | NA | CASSETRMNTEAFF | TGCGCCAGCAGTGAGACAAGAATGAACACTGAAGCTTTCTTT
TRBD1 | TRBJ1-6 | TRBV12-3/TRBV12-4 | NA | CASSLTGDNSPLHF | TGTGCCAGCAGTTTGACAGGGGACAATTCACCCCTCCACTTT
TRBD2 | TRBJ2-3 | TRBV7-3 | NA | CASSLTGLAGGTDTQYF | TGTGCCAGCAGCTTAACTGGACTAGCTGGTGGCACAGATACGCAGTATTTT
TRBD2 | TRBJ2-2 | TRBV6-1 | NA | CASMGTSGSTGELFF | TGTGCCAGCATGGGGACTAGCGGGTCCACCGGGGAGCTGTTTTTT
NA | TRBJ1-2 | TRBV6-5 | NA | CASSYSGVDYGYTF | TGTGCCAGCAGTTACTCCGGGGTCGACTATGGCTACACCTTC
NA | TRBJ2-1 | TRBV11-1 | NA | CASSLISGENEQFF | TGTGCCAGCAGCTTAATTTCCGGAGAGAATGAGCAGTTCTTC
NA | TRBJ1-1 | TRBV29-1 | NA | CSARDGGTEAFF | TGCAGCGCACGGGACGGAGGGACTGAAGCTTTCTTT
NA | TRBJ2-1 | TRBV2 | NA | CASSEGLASSYNEQFF | TGTGCCAGCAGTGAAGGTTTGGCTAGCTCCTACAATGAGCAGTTCTTC
NA | TRBJ2-1 | TRBV11-2 | NA | CASSRIAGSYNEQFF | TGTGCCAGCAGCCGAATTGCCGGGTCCTACAATGAGCAGTTCTTC
TRBD2 | TRBJ2-5 | TRBV29-1 | NA | CSVDGTTSGQETQYF | TGCAGCGTTGATGGTACGACTAGCGGGCAAGAGACCCAGTACTTC
TRBD2 | TRBJ2-1 | TRBV19 | once | CASSIGIRLAGVEQFF | TGTGCCAGTAGTATAGGGATTAGACTAGCGGGAGTTGAGCAGTTCTTC
NA | TRBJ1-1 | TRBV4-1 | NA | CASSQDKAGSYTEAFF | TGCGCCAGCAGCCAAGATAAGGCAGGGTCGTACACTGAAGCTTTCTTT
NA | TRBJ2-7 | TRBV7-3 | NA | CASSRQEGSYEQYF | TGTGCCAGCAGCCGTCAGGAGGGCTCCTACGAGCAGTACTTC
NA | TRBJ2-7 | TRBV2 | NA | CASNTYYEQYF | TGTGCCAGCAACACCTATTACGAGCAGTACTTC
NA | TRBJ2-5 | TRBV3-1 | NA | CASSQGGEQAFGEETQYF | TGTGCCAGCAGCCAAGGGGGGGAGCAGGCCTTTGGAGAAGAGACCCAGTACTTC
NA | TRBJ2-1 | TRBV9 | NA | CASSTATTALNEQFF | TGTGCCAGCAGCACCGCAACTACAGCCCTCAATGAGCAGTTCTTC
NA | TRBJ2-1 | TRBV11-3 | NA | CASSSGGPSYNEQFF | TGTGCCAGCAGCTCCGGGGGGCCCTCCTACAATGAGCAGTTCTTC
NA | TRBJ1-2 | TRBV29-1 | NA | CSALEQGSLLKGYTF | TGCAGCGCCTTAGAACAGGGATCCCTCTTAAAGGGCTACACCTTC
NA | TRBJ2-3 | TRBV20-1 | NA | CSARDGGQLVDTQYF | TGCAGTGCTAGAGATGGGGGACAACTCGTGGATACGCAGTATTTT
NA | TRBJ1-4 | TRBV20-1 | NA | CSASSEKLFF | TGCAGTGCTAGTTCCGAAAAACTGTTTTTT
NA | TRBJ2-7 | TRBV27 | NA | CASSLGGYEQYF | TGTGCCAGCAGCCTCGGAGGCTACGAGCAGTACTTC
NA | TRBJ2-7 | TRBV12-3/TRBV12-4 | NA | CASGYVSYEQYF | TGTGCCAGTGGGTACGTAAGTTACGAGCAGTACTTC
NA | TRBJ1-3 | TRBV5-1 | NA | CASSLDGTPGNTIYF | TGCGCCAGCAGCTTGGATGGGACCCCCGGAAACACCATATATTTT
NA | TRBJ2-7 | TRBV7-9 | few | CASSSGEYEQYF | TGTGCCAGCAGTTCGGGGGAGTACGAGCAGTACTTC
NA | TRBJ1-4 | TRBV11-2 | few | CASSLMGVTNEKLFF | TGTGCCAGCAGCTTAATGGGGGTGACTAATGAAAAACTGTTTTTT
TRBD1 | TRBJ2-7 | TRBV6-1 | once | CASSKGQTFYEQYF | TGTGCCAGCAGCAAGGGACAGACTTTCTACGAGCAGTACTTC
NA | TRBJ2-2 | TRBV12-3/TRBV12-4 | few | CASRVAGELFF | TGTGCCAGCAGGGTGGCCGGGGAGCTGTTTTTT
NA | TRBJ1-1 | TRBV11-1 | NA | CASSFGGLYTEAFF | TGTGCCAGCAGCTTCGGGGGGCTGTACACTGAAGCTTTCTTT
TRBD2 | TRBJ2-3 | TRBV7-6 | NA | CASSPRTSVTDTQYF | TGTGCCAGCAGCCCCAGGACTAGCGTCACAGATACGCAGTATTTT
NA | TRBJ2-2 | TRBV6-1 | NA | CASSLYPPGSGELFF | TGTGCCAGCAGCCTGTATCCCCCAGGGTCCGGGGAGCTGTTTTTT
TRBD1 | TRBJ2-1 | TRBV6-2/TRBV6-3 | NA | CASSTGTGIVPQFF | TGTGCCAGCAGTACCGGGACAGGGATAGTTCCGCAGTTCTTC
NA | TRBJ2-5 | TRBV11-3 | NA | CASSFLRQTPPYQETQYF | TGTGCCAGCAGCTTCCTCAGACAGACACCCCCTTACCAAGAGACCCAGTACTTC